The clone carrying this TCR beta chain has more than one count but fewer than ten. These data come from a study of blood T cell repertoires in COVID-19. Across the study: The analysed material was cDNA or gDNA that came from T cells, B-cell-depleted T cells, or PBMCs.

Per the original data handling: The assay estimated nucleated cells by amplifying reference gene primers. Generated by immunoSEQ multiplex PCR, the TCRdb table keeps only in-frame clones and is missing some. From that table come the V and J calls and clone size; the DNA was used to work out D and trimming. The data show some 140,000 clones, around 73% seen once. Per the germline V gene, CDR1 is LNHNV and CDR2 is YYDKDF (reference sequence). The CDR3 is 18 residues long. The V gene lost 4 bases and the J gene lost 0 bases, with 16 bases spanning the gap. The chain is built from TRBV15 and TRBJ2-6; D gene ambiguous. This TCR was recovered from a man aged 55 to 69 who had recovered from COVID-19. The sample was peripheral blood. This CDR3 reads CATSNPLKTISGANVLTF. The CDR3 region has the DNA TGTGCCACCAGCAACCCCCTCAAAACAATCTCTGGGGCCAACGTCCTGACTTTC.